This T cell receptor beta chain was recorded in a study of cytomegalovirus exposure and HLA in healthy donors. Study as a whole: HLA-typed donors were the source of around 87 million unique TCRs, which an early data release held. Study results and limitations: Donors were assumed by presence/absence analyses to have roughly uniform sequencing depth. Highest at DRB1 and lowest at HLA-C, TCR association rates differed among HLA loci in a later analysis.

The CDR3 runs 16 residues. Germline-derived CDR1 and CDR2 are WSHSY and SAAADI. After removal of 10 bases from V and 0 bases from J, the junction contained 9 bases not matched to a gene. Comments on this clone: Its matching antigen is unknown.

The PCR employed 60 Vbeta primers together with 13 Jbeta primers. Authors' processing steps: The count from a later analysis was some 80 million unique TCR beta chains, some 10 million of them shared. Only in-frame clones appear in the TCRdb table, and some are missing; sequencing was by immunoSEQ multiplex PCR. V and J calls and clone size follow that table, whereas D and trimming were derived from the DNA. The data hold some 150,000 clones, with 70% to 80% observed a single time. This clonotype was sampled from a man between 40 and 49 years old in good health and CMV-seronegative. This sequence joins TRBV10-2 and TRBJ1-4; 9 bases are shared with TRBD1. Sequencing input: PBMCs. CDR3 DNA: TGCGCCACCAGGACAGGGGCGTCCGCAACTAATGAAAAACTGTTTTTT. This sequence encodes CATRTGASATNEKLFF.